Below, 10 T cell receptor beta chains from the same sample are listed, as sequenced in a study of Ad26.COV2.S vaccination and SARS-CoV-2 variants. The treatment denotes: roughly 18 received Ad26.COV2.S at low or high dose, single or two shots; 5 received placebo; per-sample allocation not given. Specimen acquisition occurred on day 63 following the initial vaccine or placebo injection. This table comes from immunoSEQ multiplex PCR, and its TCRdb copy is limited to in-frame clones, with some not included. The sample consists of some 460,000 clones, roughly 87% of them appearing once. This specimen consisted of peripheral blood, obtained in a trial of Ad26.COV2.S vaccine versus placebo. These receptors were collected from a person between 18 and 65 years old who received the Ad26.COV2.S COVID-19 vaccine or a placebo.

The chain joins TRBV5-1 to TRBJ2-2; possibly TRBD1 for D (5 bases). The CDR3 consists of 17 residues. Trimming removed 4 bases from V and 0 bases from J, with 16 bases in between. The germline gives CDR1 SGHRS, CDR2 YFSETQ. The CDR3 spells CASSEKGIATNTGELFF. In DNA, the CDR3 is TGCGCCAGCAGCGAGAAGGGGATTGCGACGAACACCGGGGAGCTGTTTTTT. The whole variable domain, remainder taken from reference TRBV5-1 and TRBJ2-2, is KAGVTQTPRYLIKTRGQQVTLSCSPISGHRSVSWYQQTPGQGLQFLFEYFSETQRNKGNFPGRFSGRQFSNSRSEMNVSTLELGDSALYLCASSEKGIATNTGELFFGEGSRLTVL.

This chain uses TRBV5-1 with TRBJ2-3, with 10 bases fitting TRBD2. V trimming: 4 bases; J trimming: 5 bases; junction bases outside the gene matches: 10. The V gene's germline CDR1 is SGHRS and CDR2 YFSETQ. The length of the CDR3 is 16 residues. In DNA form, the CDR3 reads TGCGCCAGCAGCCAGGGGACTAGCGATTTTATAGATACGCAGTATTTT. Its protein product is CASSQGTSDFIDTQYF.

This clone showed up just once. This chain links TRBV27 with TRBJ2-1; perhaps TRBD1 as D (5 bases). Germline CDR1 is MNHEY and CDR2 is SMNVEV (reference sequence). Trimming pared 6 bases from V and 1 base from J, leaving 16 bases between. The length of the CDR3 is 16 residues. CDR3 sequence: CASSTSWKGSYNEQFF. In DNA form, the CDR3 reads TGTGCCAGCAGCACCAGCTGGAAGGGGTCCTACAATGAGCAGTTCTTC.

This rearrangement joins TRBV30 to TRBJ1-2, with D unclear. CDR1 and CDR2 from the germline V gene are GTSNPN and SVGIG (reference sequence). The V and J ends lost 4 bases and 0 bases respectively, with 9 bases between them. This CDR3 has 13 amino acids. CDR3 amino acids: CAWTPSANYGYTF. As DNA, the CDR3 is TGTGCCTGGACCCCTTCAGCTAACTATGGCTACACCTTC.

This clone was recorded only once. The chain has TRBV28 and TRBJ2-7; 8 bases are a match to TRBD2. CDR1 is MDHEN and CDR2 is SYDVKM in the germline V gene. V lost 7 bases to trimming and J lost 6 bases; unmatched junction nucleotides: 14. This CDR3 spans 15 amino acids. CDR3 in amino acids: CASTAPGLVFPEQYF. CDR3 DNA: TGTGCCAGCACCGCTCCGGGACTAGTCTTTCCCGAGCAGTACTTC.

V is TRBV9 and J is TRBJ1-2; D gene ambiguous. The V and J ends lost 5 bases and 2 bases respectively, with 16 bases between them. Germline V gene data show CDR1 as SGDLS and CDR2 as YYNGEE. This CDR3 comprises 15 residues. The CDR3 loop reads CASRGNLEGNYGYTF. In DNA, the CDR3 is TGTGCCAGCAGAGGGAATTTGGAGGGAAACTATGGCTACACCTTC.

The chain employs TRBV9 and TRBJ2-3; 10 positions agree with TRBD2. Germline lookup yields CDR1 SGDLS and CDR2 YYNGEE. CDR3 length: 17 amino acids. V was clipped by 0 bases and J by 4 bases; unmatched bases: 8. The CDR3: CASSVAPAGGGADTQYF. CDR3 bases: TGTGCCAGCAGCGTAGCCCCAGCGGGAGGGGGAGCAGATACGCAGTATTTT.

V gene TRBV20-1 combines with J gene TRBJ2-7; TRBD1 agrees at 10 bases. The V gene's germline CDR1 is DFQATT and CDR2 SNEGSKA (reference sequence). This CDR3 is built from 14 residues. Trimming at V came to 3 bases and at J to 4 bases, leaving 6 bases not matched to a gene. In nucleotides, the CDR3 is TGCAGTGCTAGTCGGGACAGGGGTAGGTACGAGCAGTACTTC. Translated: CSASRDRGRYEQYF.

The chain carries TRBV6-2 or TRBV6-3 and TRBJ2-1; possible D gene TRBD2, 6 bases. Germline V lookup: CDR1 MNHEY, CDR2 SVGEGT. V was pared by 5 bases and J by 7 bases, with 21 bases between. The CDR3 contains 16 residues. The CDR3 loop reads CASSNPGRGYRNEQFF. The DNA for the CDR3 is TGTGCCAGCAGTAACCCTGGGCGGGGTTATAGGAATGAGCAGTTCTTC.

The chain has TRBV19 and TRBJ1-2; TRBD1 matches 8 bases. V gave up 8 bases and J gave up 4 bases; unmatched junction bases: 9. This CDR3 spans 14 amino acids. Germline V gives CDR1 LNHDA, CDR2 SQIVND (reference sequence). The CDR3: CASRRTGHLYGYTF. The CDR3 region has the DNA TGTGCCAGTCGGAGGACAGGGCATCTCTATGGCTACACCTTC. The full variable domain, in which reference TRBV19 and TRBJ1-2 provide the parts outside the CDR3, is DGGITQSPKYLFRKEGQNVTLSCEQNLNHDAMYWYRQDPGQGLRLIYYSQIVNDFQKGDIAEGYSVSREKKESFPLTVTSAQKNPTAFYLCASRRTGHLYGYTFGSGTRLTVV.